The T cell receptor (beta chain) described here comes from a study of OX40 agonist ivuxolimab in advanced cancers. TCRdb keeps only in-frame clones here, not all; method: immunoSEQ multiplex PCR. The data show roughly 91,000 clones, approximately 95% seen once. In germline, CDR1 is SGHTS, CDR2 YDEGEE. Trimming left V 0 bases short and J 3 bases short, with 15 bases between. This CDR3 spans 16 amino acids. The rearrangement links TRBV5-8 to TRBJ2-5; perhaps TRBD1 as D (6 bases). Sample: CD4+ or CD8+ T cells sorted from blood, taken in a trial of the OX40 agonist ivuxolimab. The receptor was derived from an adult with an advanced solid tumor such as melanoma, head and neck, liver or kidney cancer. For the CDR3, the DNA is TGTGCCAGCAGCTTGGACAGGGTCGGCGTCAAAGAGACCCAGTACTTC. This translates into CASSLDRVGVKETQYF.